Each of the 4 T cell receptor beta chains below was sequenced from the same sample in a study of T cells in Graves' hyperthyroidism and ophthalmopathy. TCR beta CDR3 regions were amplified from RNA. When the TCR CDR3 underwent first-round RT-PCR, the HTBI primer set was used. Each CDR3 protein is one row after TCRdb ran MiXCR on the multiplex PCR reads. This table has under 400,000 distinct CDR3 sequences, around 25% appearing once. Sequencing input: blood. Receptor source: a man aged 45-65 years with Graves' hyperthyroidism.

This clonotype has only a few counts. The CDR3 DNA sequence: TGTGCCAGCAGCTTTCTTGGCGGCTCCACAGATACGCAGTATTTT. Amino acid sequence: CASSFLGGSTDTQYF. The rearrangement joins TRBV7-3 to TRBJ2-3; D is undetermined. There are 15 residues in the CDR3. The germline V gene encodes CDR1 SGHTA and CDR2 FQGTGA. Deletions cut 3 bases from V and 2 bases from J, with 12 bases between.

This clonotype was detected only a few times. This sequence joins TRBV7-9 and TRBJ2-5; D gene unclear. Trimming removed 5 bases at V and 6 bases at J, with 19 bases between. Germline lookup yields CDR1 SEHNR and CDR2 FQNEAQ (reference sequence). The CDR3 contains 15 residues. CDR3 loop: CASSPPRRFGQTQYF. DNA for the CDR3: TGTGCCAGCAGCCCACCCCGACGCTTCGGCCAGACCCAGTACTTC.

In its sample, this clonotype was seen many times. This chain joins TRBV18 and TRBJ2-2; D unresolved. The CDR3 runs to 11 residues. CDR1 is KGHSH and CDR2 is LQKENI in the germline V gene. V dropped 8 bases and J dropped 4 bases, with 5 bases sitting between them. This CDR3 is CASSSTGELFF. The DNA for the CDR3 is TGTGCCAGCAGTTCCACCGGGGAGCTGTTTTTT.

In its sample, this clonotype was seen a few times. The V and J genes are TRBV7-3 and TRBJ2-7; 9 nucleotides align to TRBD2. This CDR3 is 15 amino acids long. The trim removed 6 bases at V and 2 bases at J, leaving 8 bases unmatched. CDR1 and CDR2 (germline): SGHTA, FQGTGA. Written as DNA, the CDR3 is TGTGCCAGCAGTCCTATAGCGGGAGCCACCTACGAGCAGTACTTC. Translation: CASSPIAGATYEQYF.